The 29 T cell receptor beta chains in this list originate from one sample, sequenced in a study of PD-1 blockade in classical Hodgkin lymphoma (dated by TCRdb to about 2020). The sample's time point label is to be understood as: cycle 2 day 1 (C2D1) of nivolumab. Every trial patient had relapsed after autologous stem cell transplantation, and cohorts A, B and C differed in prior brentuximab vedotin exposure. Libraries were prepared through the immunoSEQ multiplex PCR assay. In its TCRdb copy, this immuneACCESS table keeps in-frame sequences only and misses some clones. Where compared with another copy, unresolved V genes explain less than half of these, and the others have no known cause. This sample comprises about 35,000 clones, approximately 69% of them detected only once. The ten largest clones add up to around an eighth of the sample. This specimen consisted of peripheral blood mononuclear cells (PBMCs), obtained before the second cycle of nivolumab. The source of these receptors is a human donor with classical Hodgkin lymphoma.

The chain links TRBV6-6 to TRBJ1-2, with D unresolved. Germline V gene sequence: CDR1 MNHNY, CDR2 SVGAGI (reference sequence). V lost 0 bases to trimming and J lost 2 bases, with 10 bases between them. The CDR3 spans 15 residues. CDR3: CASSYSSQDNYGYTF. The DNA for the CDR3 is TGTGCCAGCAGTTACTCCTCCCAGGACAACTATGGCTACACCTTC.

The V and J genes are TRBV29-1 and TRBJ2-5, with D maybe TRBD1 (5 bases). Germline values: CDR1 SQVTM, CDR2 ANQGSEA. This CDR3 is built from 14 residues. V was trimmed by 4 bases and J by 7 bases, leaving 19 bases between them. DNA of the CDR3: TGCAGCGTTGGAACAGGTAACCTTCGAACGACCCAGTACTTC. Residues: CSVGTGNLRTTQYF.

V is TRBV10-3 and J is TRBJ1-5; D gene unclear. Per germline, CDR1 ENHRY and CDR2 SYGVKD. This CDR3 has 13 amino acids. Trimming pared 5 bases from V and 0 bases from J, leaving 5 bases between. The CDR3, as DNA: TGTGCCATCAGTCCGATTAGCAATCAGCCCCAGCATTTT. Residues: CAISPISNQPQHF.

The sample holds one count of this clone. The chain carries TRBV7-9 and TRBJ1-6; D is ambiguous. Per germline, CDR1 SEHNR and CDR2 FQNEAQ (reference sequence). This CDR3 region has 14 residues. V lost 6 bases and J lost 2, with 8 bases in between. CDR3 DNA: TGTGCCAGCAGTCTCTCGACCTATAATTCACCCCTCCACTTT. It yields the protein CASSLSTYNSPLHF.

This clone was recorded a few times. The chain employs TRBV10-3 and TRBJ1-5, with D possibly matching TRBD1 (6 bases). V lost 3 bases, J lost 2 bases, and 11 bases lay in between. Germline V gene data show CDR1 as ENHRY and CDR2 as SYGVKD. This CDR3 contains 15 residues. CDR3 loop: CAISDKAGGNQPQHF. CDR3 in DNA: TGTGCCATCAGTGATAAGGCAGGGGGCAATCAGCCCCAGCATTTT.

This clone was observed a few times. The V call is TRBV27, the J call TRBJ2-3; D not certain. Trimming left V 7 bases short and J 4 bases short, with 0 bases between. This CDR3 contains 9 residues. Per the germline V gene, CDR1 is MNHEY and CDR2 is SMNVEV (reference sequence). The DNA for the CDR3 is TGTGCCAGCACAGATACGCAGTATTTT. Its translation is CASTDTQYF.

This sequence joins TRBV6-5 and TRBJ2-7; D gene unclear. Germline CDR1 MNHEY, CDR2 SVGAGI. The V end lost 5 bases, the J end lost 6 bases, and 14 bases lay between the germline ends. This CDR3 is 13 amino acids long. This CDR3 reads CASSKRRTSEQYF. The CDR3 DNA reads TGTGCCAGCAGTAAACGACGGACCTCCGAGCAGTACTTC.

The V and J genes are TRBV4-1 and TRBJ1-2, with D possibly TRBD1 on 5 matching bases. This CDR3 is built from 15 residues. The V end was cut by 0 bases, the J end by 4 bases, with 12 bases between. CDR1 and CDR2 (germline): MGHRA, YSYEKL. This CDR3 is CASSQETGRLYGYTF. CDR3 nucleotide sequence: TGCGCCAGCAGCCAAGAGACGGGGCGCCTCTATGGCTACACCTTC.

V usage is TRBV5-1 and J usage is TRBJ2-1, with 9 bases aligning to TRBD2. CDR3 length: 15 residues. Trimming took 0 bases from V and 9 from J; bases not matched to a gene: 7. Germline-derived CDR1 and CDR2 are SGHRS and YFSETQ. CDR3 amino acids: CASSLGPSGATEQFF. The CDR3 DNA follows: TGCGCCAGCAGCTTGGGGCCTAGCGGGGCGACTGAGCAGTTCTTC.

The chain couples TRBV4-1 to TRBJ2-3; 10 bases are shared with TRBD2. CDR1 and CDR2 (germline): MGHRA, YSYEKL. This CDR3 has 15 residues. The ends lost 2 bases at V and 4 bases at J; junction bases unmatched: 3. The CDR3 loop reads CASSQKREGADTQYF. The CDR3 nucleotides are TGCGCCAGCAGCCAAAAGCGGGAGGGCGCAGATACGCAGTATTTT.

V usage is TRBV28 and J usage is TRBJ2-7; D is undetermined. V lost 6 bases and J lost 3, with 9 bases in between. Germline CDR1 is MDHEN and CDR2 is SYDVKM. The CDR3 is 12 amino acids. Here the CDR3 reads CASRRGDYEQYF. As DNA, the CDR3 is TGTGCCAGCAGGCGTGGTGACTACGAGCAGTACTTC.

CDR3 coding DNA: TGTGCCAGCAGTGAAGCAGTCCGGGAGTCGGGCAACACCATATATTTT. Protein: CASSEAVRESGNTIYF. The rearrangement uses TRBV6-1 and TRBJ1-3, with unresolved D. With 0 bases removed from V and 7 bases from J, the gap between germline ends came to 16 bases. Germline lookup yields CDR1 MNHNS and CDR2 SASEGT. The CDR3 loop spans 16 amino acids.

This chain connects TRBV5-1 to TRBJ2-3, with a possible D match to TRBD1 (5 bases). The CDR3 runs 15 residues. CDR1 is SGHRS and CDR2 is YFSETQ in the germline V gene. Between the trimmed V and J ends, which lost 4 bases and 4 bases, there was a span of 16 bases. The DNA of the CDR3 is TGCGCCAGCAGCCGACTTCAGGGAATTGCAGATACGCAGTATTTT. Its translation is CASSRLQGIADTQYF.

The chain joins TRBV4-3 to TRBJ1-5; weak D call: TRBD1 (6 bases). Trimming removed 0 bases at V and 0 bases at J, with 12 bases between. The CDR3 is 17 amino acids. CDR1 is LGHNA and CDR2 is YSLEER in the germline V gene. The CDR3 nucleotides are TGCGCCAGCAGCCAAGACACCAGGACAGATAGCAATCAGCCCCAGCATTTT. Protein product: CASSQDTRTDSNQPQHF.

The rearrangement links TRBV5-1 to TRBJ2-7; TRBD2 might be the D (6 bases). Trimming left V 0 bases short and J 1 base short, with 11 bases between. Per the germline V gene, CDR1 is SGHRS and CDR2 is YFSETQ. This CDR3 is built from 15 residues. This CDR3 reads CASSLGGTGSYEQYF. The CDR3 DNA follows: TGCGCCAGCAGCTTGGGCGGGACGGGATCCTACGAGCAGTACTTC.

The V and J genes are TRBV5-4 and TRBJ2-1, with TRBD1 identical over 7 bases. The CDR3 is made up of 13 amino acids. Trimming at V came to 5 bases and at J to 7 bases, leaving 6 bases not matched to a gene. Germline V CDR1 and CDR2: SGHNT, YYREEE (reference sequence). This chain's CDR3 is CASSPGQVNEQFF. The CDR3 DNA follows: TGTGCCAGCAGTCCCGGACAGGTAAATGAGCAGTTCTTC.

This clone was detected only a few times. The rearrangement links TRBV4-3 to TRBJ1-2, with D perhaps TRBD1 (5 bases). Trimming shortened V by 0 bases and J by 5 bases, and 22 bases separated the two germline ends. Germline-derived CDR1 and CDR2 are LGHNA and YSLEER. CDR3 length: 18 residues. The CDR3 loop is CASSQDLGTSDLFYGYTF. Here the CDR3 DNA reads TGCGCCAGCAGCCAAGATTTGGGGACTTCTGACTTGTTTTATGGCTACACCTTC.

This chain connects TRBV29-1 to TRBJ2-7; perhaps TRBD2 as D (6 bases). V shed 4 bases and J shed 3 bases, with 13 bases lying between them. This CDR3 contains 13 residues. CDR1 is SQVTM, CDR2 ANQGSEA, per germline. The CDR3 sequence is CSVAERRDYEQYF. CDR3 DNA: TGCAGCGTTGCTGAGCGGAGGGACTACGAGCAGTACTTC.

The gene calls are TRBV9 and TRBJ2-2; D unresolved. V was clipped by 4 bases and J by 4 bases, with 17 bases between them. Germline assignment: CDR1 SGDLS and CDR2 YYNGEE. The CDR3 spans 16 residues. The CDR3 bases are TGTGCCAGCAGCCCGTCGACCTTCTCCGGCACCGGGGAGCTGTTTTTT. Translating it yields CASSPSTFSGTGELFF. Based on the CDR3 plus reference TRBV9 and TRBJ2-2, the full variable domain is DSGVTQTPKHLITATGQRVTLRCSPRSGDLSVYWYQQSLDQGLQFLIQYYNGEERAKGNILERFSAQQFPDLHSELNLSSLELGDSALYFCASSPSTFSGTGELFFGEGSRLTVL.

This clone is medium-sized. The chain uses TRBV7-2 and TRBJ2-7; TRBD2 matches at 9 bases. Germline CDR1 and CDR2: SGHTA and FQGNSA. The CDR3 has 15 residues. The ends lost 3 bases at V and 3 bases at J; junction bases unmatched: 6. The CDR3 sequence is CASSFGSGGYYEQYF. CDR3 nucleotide sequence: TGTGCCAGCAGCTTTGGAAGCGGGGGGTACTACGAGCAGTACTTC.

A few counts support this clone. The chain is built from TRBV5-4 and TRBJ2-5, with 11 bases matching TRBD2. V lost 4 bases, J lost 5 bases, and 10 bases stayed unmatched. Germline CDR1 reads SGHNT; CDR2 reads YYREEE (reference sequence). There are 16 residues in the CDR3. The CDR3 bases are TGTGCCAGCAGCAGCCGGCTAGCGGGAGGCCGGGAGACCCAGTACTTC. Amino acid sequence: CASSSRLAGGRETQYF. Full variable domain (rest looked up from reference TRBV5-4 and TRBJ2-5): ETGVTQSPTHLIKTRGQQVTLRCSSQSGHNTVSWYQQALGQGPQFIFQYYREEENGRGNFPPRFSGLQFPNYSSELNVNALELDDSALYLCASSSRLAGGRETQYFGPGTRLLVL.

The chain uses TRBV11-3 and TRBJ2-7; D remains unclear. CDR1 and CDR2 from the germline V gene are SGHNT and YENEEA. V lost 1 base and J lost 2, with 12 bases in between. CDR3 length equals 15 residues. The CDR3 reads CASSLVRTHPYEQYF. Written as DNA, the CDR3 is TGTGCCAGCAGCTTAGTAAGGACCCATCCCTACGAGCAGTACTTC.

The chain couples TRBV27 to TRBJ1-4, with TRBD1 matching 9 bases. Germline V gives CDR1 MNHEY, CDR2 SMNVEV (reference sequence). This CDR3 spans 17 amino acids. V lost 2 bases, J lost 3 bases, and 7 bases stayed unmatched. As DNA, the CDR3 is TGTGCCAGCAGTTTACGACCAACAGGGGGCCCTAATGAAAAACTGTTTTTT. Protein product: CASSLRPTGGPNEKLFF.

This chain connects TRBV5-4 to TRBJ2-1; 8 bases fit TRBD2. The CDR3 sequence is 15 residues long. CDR1 is SGHNT, CDR2 YYREEE, per germline (reference sequence). J gave up 9 bases and V 2 bases, and 10 bases lay outside the gene matches. The CDR3 nucleotides read TGTGCCAGCAGCTTAACCGGGAGAAGCGGGGGTGAGCAGTTCTTC. Translated: CASSLTGRSGGEQFF.

The rearrangement joins TRBV5-1 to TRBJ2-5, with D uncertain. Between the trimmed V and J ends, which lost 4 bases and 1 base, there was a span of 11 bases. Germline V gene lookup returns CDR1 SGHRS and CDR2 YFSETQ. The CDR3 runs to 14 residues. The CDR3 here is CASSPGRLQETQYF. CDR3 in DNA: TGCGCCAGCAGCCCGGGCAGACTCCAAGAGACCCAGTACTTC.

This clone was seen a few times. The chain recombines TRBV6-6 with TRBJ1-1; no definite D call. Trimming removed 5 bases at V and 0 bases at J, with 10 bases between. Germline V lookup: CDR1 MNHNY, CDR2 SVGAGI (reference sequence). The CDR3 totals 14 residues. The CDR3 loop reads CASSPGPLNTEAFF. The CDR3 DNA is TGTGCCAGCAGTCCCGGGCCTCTGAACACTGAAGCTTTCTTT.

This clone was picked up a small number of times. This rearrangement joins TRBV10-3 to TRBJ2-2; no clear D. Trimming removed 10 bases at V and 0 bases at J, with 9 bases between. Germline loops: CDR1 ENHRY, CDR2 SYGVKD. The length of the CDR3 is 13 residues. The CDR3 region is CATATTNTGELFF. CDR3 nucleotides: TGTGCCACCGCAACAACGAACACCGGGGAGCTGTTTTTT.

This clone rates as medium-sized. CDR3 nucleotides: TGTGCCAGCAGCCAACACTATGGCTACACCTTC. Its translation: CASSQHYGYTF. The rearrangement links TRBV4-2 to TRBJ1-2; D gene uncertain. The CDR3 is 11 amino acids. The V gene's germline CDR1 is LGHNA and CDR2 YNFKEQ. Trimming removed 2 bases from V and 3 bases from J, with 1 base in between.

The rearrangement uses TRBV19 and TRBJ2-5; D might be TRBD1 or TRBD2, each matching 5 bases. The CDR3 has 13 residues. Germline V gene lookup returns CDR1 LNHDA and CDR2 SQIVND (reference sequence). V lost 5 bases, J lost 2 bases, and 9 bases lay in between. In DNA, the CDR3 is TGTGCCAGTAGTGAGGGGATACAAGAGACCCAGTACTTC. Encoded protein: CASSEGIQETQYF.